This is a list of T cell receptor beta chains from one sample in a study of T cells in Graves' hyperthyroidism and ophthalmopathy. TCRdb re-derived calls from the multiplex PCR reads in MiXCR, one entry per CDR3 protein. The table has about 840,000 distinct CDR3 sequences, over 35% seen once. The specimen sequenced was blood. All receptors derive from a man younger than 30 with Graves' hyperthyroidism. CDR3s include the opening cysteine and the closing phenylalanine or tryptophan. The order of the fields is V gene, J gene, CDR3 protein.

V gene: TRBV6-5
J gene: TRBJ2-6
CDR3 protein: CASSYSEGQGSGANVLTF

V gene: TRBV24-1
J gene: TRBJ2-5
CDR3 protein: CATSDPAGVTETQYF

V gene: TRBV7-6
J gene: TRBJ2-2
CDR3 protein: CASSLARSNTGELFF

V gene: TRBV6-4
J gene: TRBJ1-5
CDR3 protein: CASSDGTGDGQPQHF

V gene: TRBV29-1
J gene: TRBJ2-7
CDR3 protein: CSVEGGEVSYEQYF

V gene: TRBV6-5
J gene: TRBJ1-1
CDR3 protein: CASSLGKVGTEAFF

V gene: TRBV6-5
J gene: TRBJ1-2
CDR3 protein: CASSFRDSLYGYTF

V gene: TRBV28
J gene: TRBJ1-4
CDR3 protein: CASSLYEKLFF

V gene: TRBV20-1
J gene: TRBJ2-5
CDR3 protein: CSAGLGTSGQETQYF

V gene: TRBV4-3
J gene: TRBJ1-4
CDR3 protein: CASSRDFRPNEKLFF

V gene: TRBV2
J gene: TRBJ1-6
CDR3 protein: CAISELPGQASYNSPLHF

V gene: TRBV20-1
J gene: TRBJ1-1
CDR3 protein: CSAAGQLGFDGEAFF

V gene: TRBV29-1
J gene: TRBJ1-1
CDR3 protein: CSVERPPAGAFF

V gene: TRBV2
J gene: TRBJ1-1
CDR3 protein: CASSRDRPSGTEAFF

V gene: TRBV11-2
J gene: TRBJ2-7
CDR3 protein: CASSRPSSGYEQYF

V gene: TRBV12-3/TRBV12-4
J gene: TRBJ1-4
CDR3 protein: CASSFMGATEKLFF

V gene: TRBV12-5
J gene: TRBJ1-5
CDR3 protein: CASALSGGGFTQHF

V gene: TRBV9
J gene: TRBJ1-1
CDR3 protein: CASSVEDRRGRAFF

V gene: TRBV10-3
J gene: TRBJ1-2
CDR3 protein: CAISVGTAPNYGYTF

V gene: TRBV7-9
J gene: TRBJ1-1
CDR3 protein: CASSWGPVVVTEAFF

V gene: TRBV12-3/TRBV12-4
J gene: TRBJ1-5
CDR3 protein: CASSRTADNQPQHF

V gene: TRBV10-3
J gene: TRBJ1-1
CDR3 protein: CAIREDRVSTEAFF